The 5 T cell receptor beta chains listed next were all sequenced from one sample in a study of blood T cell repertoires in COVID-19. Method: immunoSEQ multiplex PCR; TCRdb's copy keeps in-frame clones and lacks some. Of fewer than 250,000 clones in the sample, 70% to 85% are singletons; the top ten hold 1.8%. Specimen: PBMCs or T cells enriched from blood (not recorded which). These receptors all stem from a man in his sixties who had recovered from COVID-19.

The V call is TRBV14, the J call TRBJ2-2, with D possibly TRBD2 on 6 matching bases. V was cut by 2 bases and J by 6 bases, with 16 bases left in between. Germline V gives CDR1 SGHDN, CDR2 FVKESK. The CDR3 runs 16 residues. CDR3 in amino acids: CASSQHVGTPPGELFF. CDR3 DNA sequence: TGTGCCAGCAGCCAACATGTGGGGACTCCACCCGGGGAGCTGTTTTTT.

There are a few counts of this clone. V is TRBV6-1 and J is TRBJ1-1, with TRBD1 as a possible D gene (5 bases). This CDR3 region has 16 residues. Germline CDR1 reads MNHNS; CDR2 reads SASEGT. Trimming took off 2 bases at V and 5 bases at J, with 18 bases between the two ends. The CDR3 sequence is CASSELRGQGRTEAFF. The DNA for the CDR3 is TGTGCCAGCAGTGAATTGCGAGGTCAGGGTAGGACTGAAGCTTTCTTT.

The gene calls are TRBV5-6 and TRBJ1-5; 8 bases align to TRBD1. J was trimmed by 10 bases and V by 1 base; bases with no gene match: 10. The CDR3 has 15 amino acids. Germline values: CDR1 SGHDT, CDR2 YYEEEE. The CDR3 nucleotides read TGTGCCAGCAGCTTGTTGGGACAGGTCCTTAGTCCCCAGCATTTT. This translates into CASSLLGQVLSPQHF.

The V call is TRBV4-3, the J call TRBJ2-7; 15 nucleotides match TRBD2. The CDR3 has 16 amino acids. V shed 1 base, J shed 4 bases, and the junction held 2 bases outside the gene matches. CDR1 is LGHNA and CDR2 is YSLEER in the germline V gene. The CDR3: CASSQAGLAGGYEQYF. CDR3 nucleotides: TGCGCCAGCAGCCAAGCCGGACTAGCGGGGGGGTACGAGCAGTACTTC.

The chain carries TRBV3-1 (or the pseudogene TRBV3-2) and TRBJ2-5, with 8 bases fitting TRBD2. Unmatched junction bases numbered 3, after V lost 4 bases and J lost 2 bases. CDR1 is LGHDT, CDR2 YNNKEL, per germline (reference sequence). This CDR3 region has 14 residues. The chain's CDR3 is CASSLSGGQETQYF. CDR3 nucleotides: TGTGCCAGCAGCCTCAGCGGGGGACAAGAGACCCAGTACTTC.